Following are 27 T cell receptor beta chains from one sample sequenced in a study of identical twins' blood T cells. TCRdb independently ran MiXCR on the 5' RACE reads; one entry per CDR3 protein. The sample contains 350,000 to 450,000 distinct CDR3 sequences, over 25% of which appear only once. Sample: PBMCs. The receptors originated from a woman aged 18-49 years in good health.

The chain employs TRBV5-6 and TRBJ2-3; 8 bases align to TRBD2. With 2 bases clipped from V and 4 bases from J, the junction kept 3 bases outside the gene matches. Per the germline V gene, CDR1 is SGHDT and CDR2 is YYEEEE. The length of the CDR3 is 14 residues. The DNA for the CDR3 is TGTGCCAGCAGCTTCGGGGGGGCAGCAGATACGCAGTATTTT. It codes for CASSFGGAADTQYF.

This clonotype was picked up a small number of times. The CDR3 DNA reads TGTGCCAGAAGGGTCACTGAAGCTTTCTTT. Translation: CARRVTEAFF. The V gene is TRBV2, the J gene TRBJ1-1; D ambiguous. Germline loops: CDR1 SNHLY, CDR2 FYNNEI. This CDR3 is 10 amino acids long. With 9 bases removed from V and 4 bases from J, the gap between germline ends came to 6 bases.

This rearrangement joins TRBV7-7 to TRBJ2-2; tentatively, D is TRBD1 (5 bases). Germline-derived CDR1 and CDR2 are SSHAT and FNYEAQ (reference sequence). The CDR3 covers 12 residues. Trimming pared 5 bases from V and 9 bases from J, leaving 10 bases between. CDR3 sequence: CASSAGWRELFF. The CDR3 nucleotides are TGTGCCAGCAGCGCAGGGTGGCGGGAGCTGTTTTTT.

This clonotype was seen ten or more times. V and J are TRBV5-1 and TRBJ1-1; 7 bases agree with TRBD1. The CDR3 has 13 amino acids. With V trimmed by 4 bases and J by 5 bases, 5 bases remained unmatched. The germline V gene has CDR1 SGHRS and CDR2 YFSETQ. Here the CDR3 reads CASSVTGRTEAFF. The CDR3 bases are TGCGCCAGCAGCGTGACAGGGAGGACTGAAGCTTTCTTT. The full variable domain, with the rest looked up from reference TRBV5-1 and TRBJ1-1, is KAGVTQTPRYLIKTRGQQVTLSCSPISGHRSVSWYQQTPGQGLQFLFEYFSETQRNKGNFPGRFSGRQFSNSRSEMNVSTLELGDSALYLCASSVTGRTEAFFGQGTRLTVV.

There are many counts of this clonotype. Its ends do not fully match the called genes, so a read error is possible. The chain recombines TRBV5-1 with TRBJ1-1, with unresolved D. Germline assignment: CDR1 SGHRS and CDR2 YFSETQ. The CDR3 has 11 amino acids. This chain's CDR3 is CASSLGVEAFF. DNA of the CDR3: TGTGCCAGCAGCCTCGGGGTGGAAGCTTTCTTT.

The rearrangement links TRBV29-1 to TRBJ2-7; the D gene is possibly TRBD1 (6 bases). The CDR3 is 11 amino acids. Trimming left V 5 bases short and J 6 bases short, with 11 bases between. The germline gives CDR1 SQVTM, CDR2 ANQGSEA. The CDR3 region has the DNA TGCAGCGTTCTGTCAGGGGTCGAGCAGTACTTC. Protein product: CSVLSGVEQYF.

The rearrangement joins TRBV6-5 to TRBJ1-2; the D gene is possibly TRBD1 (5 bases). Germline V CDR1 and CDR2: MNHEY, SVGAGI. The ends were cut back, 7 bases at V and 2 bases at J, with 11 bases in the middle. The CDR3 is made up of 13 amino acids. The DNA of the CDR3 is TGTGCCAGCAAGAGACAGTCAAACTATGGCTACACCTTC. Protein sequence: CASKRQSNYGYTF.

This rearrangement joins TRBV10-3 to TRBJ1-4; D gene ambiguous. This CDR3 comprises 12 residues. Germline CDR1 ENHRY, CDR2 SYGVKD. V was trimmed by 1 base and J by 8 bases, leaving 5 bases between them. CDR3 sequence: CAISELGEKLFF. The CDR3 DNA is TGTGCCATCAGTGAGTTAGGGGAAAAACTGTTTTTT.

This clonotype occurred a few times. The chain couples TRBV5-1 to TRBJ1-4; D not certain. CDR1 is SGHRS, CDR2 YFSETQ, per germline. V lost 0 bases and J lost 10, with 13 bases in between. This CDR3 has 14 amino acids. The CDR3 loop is CASSLAGKEGKLFF. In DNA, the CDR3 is TGCGCCAGCAGCTTGGCGGGGAAAGAGGGAAAACTGTTTTTT. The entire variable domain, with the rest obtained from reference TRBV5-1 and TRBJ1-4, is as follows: KAGVTQTPRYLIKTRGQQVTLSCSPISGHRSVSWYQQTPGQGLQFLFEYFSETQRNKGNFPGRFSGRQFSNSRSEMNVSTLELGDSALYLCASSLAGKEGKLFFGSGTQLSVL.

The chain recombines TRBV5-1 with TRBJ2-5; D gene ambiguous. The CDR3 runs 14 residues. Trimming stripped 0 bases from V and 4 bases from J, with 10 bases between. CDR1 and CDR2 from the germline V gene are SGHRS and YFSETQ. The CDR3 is CASSLAPVRETQYF. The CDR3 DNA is TGCGCCAGCAGCTTGGCGCCGGTACGAGAGACCCAGTACTTC.

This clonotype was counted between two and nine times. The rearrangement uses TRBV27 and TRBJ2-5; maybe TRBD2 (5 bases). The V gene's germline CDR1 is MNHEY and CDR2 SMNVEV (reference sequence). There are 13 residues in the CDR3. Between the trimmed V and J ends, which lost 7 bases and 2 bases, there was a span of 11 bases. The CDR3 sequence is CASTPGIQETQYF. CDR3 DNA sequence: TGTGCCAGCACTCCCGGGATTCAAGAGACCCAGTACTTC.

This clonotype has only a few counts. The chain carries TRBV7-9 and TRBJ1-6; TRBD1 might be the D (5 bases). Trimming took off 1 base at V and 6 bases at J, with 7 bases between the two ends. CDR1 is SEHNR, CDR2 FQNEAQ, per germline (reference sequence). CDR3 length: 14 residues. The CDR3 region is CASSLGGTNSPLHF. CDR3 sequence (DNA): TGTGCCAGCAGCTTAGGAGGGACTAATTCACCCCTCCACTTT. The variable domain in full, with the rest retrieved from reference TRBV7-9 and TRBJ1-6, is DTGVSQNPRHKITKRGQNVTFRCDPISEHNRLYWYRQTLGQGPEFLTYFQNEAQLEKSRLLSDRFSAERPKGSFSTLEIQRTEQGDSAMYLCASSLGGTNSPLHFGNGTRLTVT.

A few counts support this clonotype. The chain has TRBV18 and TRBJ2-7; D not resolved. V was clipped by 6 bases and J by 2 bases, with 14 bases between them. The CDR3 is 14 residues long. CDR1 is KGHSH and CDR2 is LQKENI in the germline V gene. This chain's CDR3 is CASSSASFTYEQYF. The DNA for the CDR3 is TGTGCCAGCTCTTCGGCCAGTTTTACCTACGAGCAGTACTTC.

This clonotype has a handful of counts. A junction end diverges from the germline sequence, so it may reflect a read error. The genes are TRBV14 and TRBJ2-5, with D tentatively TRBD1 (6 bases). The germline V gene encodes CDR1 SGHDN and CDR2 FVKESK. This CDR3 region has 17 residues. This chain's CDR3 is CAGSQVSGHSIQETQYF. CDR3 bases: TGTGCCGGCAGCCAAGTATCGGGACACTCCATCCAAGAGACCCAGTACTTC.

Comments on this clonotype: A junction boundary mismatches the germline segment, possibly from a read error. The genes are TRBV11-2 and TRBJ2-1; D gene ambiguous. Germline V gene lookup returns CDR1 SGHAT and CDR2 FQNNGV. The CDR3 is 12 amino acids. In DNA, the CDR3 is TGTGCCAGCAGCCCGTCCGTGAATGAGCGGTTCTTC. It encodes CASSPSVNERFF.

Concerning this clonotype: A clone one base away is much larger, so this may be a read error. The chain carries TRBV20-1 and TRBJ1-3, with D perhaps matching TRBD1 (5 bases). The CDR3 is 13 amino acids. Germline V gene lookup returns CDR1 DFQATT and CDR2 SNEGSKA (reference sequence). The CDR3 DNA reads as TGCAGTGCTAGAGAGGGACCTGGAAACGCCATATATTTT. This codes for CSAREGPGNAIYF.

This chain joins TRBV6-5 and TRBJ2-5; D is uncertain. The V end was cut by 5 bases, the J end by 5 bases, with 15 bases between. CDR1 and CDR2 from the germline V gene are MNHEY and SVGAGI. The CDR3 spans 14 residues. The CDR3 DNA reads TGTGCCAGCAGTCCCCAACTTGGATGGGAGACCCAGTACTTC. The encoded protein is CASSPQLGWETQYF.

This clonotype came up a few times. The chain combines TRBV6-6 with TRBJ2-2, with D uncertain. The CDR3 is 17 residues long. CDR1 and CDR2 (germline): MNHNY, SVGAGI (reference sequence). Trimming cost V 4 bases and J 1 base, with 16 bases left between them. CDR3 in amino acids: CASSFHLGSQNTGELFF. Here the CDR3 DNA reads TGTGCCAGCAGTTTTCACCTTGGGTCCCAGAACACCGGGGAGCTGTTTTTT.

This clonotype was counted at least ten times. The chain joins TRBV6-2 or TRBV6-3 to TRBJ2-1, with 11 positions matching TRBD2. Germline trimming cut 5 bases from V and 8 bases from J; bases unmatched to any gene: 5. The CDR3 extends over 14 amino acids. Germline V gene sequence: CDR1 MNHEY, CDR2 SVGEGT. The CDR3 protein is CASSTSGSGHEQFF. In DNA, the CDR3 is TGTGCCAGCAGTACTAGCGGGAGCGGGCATGAGCAGTTCTTC.

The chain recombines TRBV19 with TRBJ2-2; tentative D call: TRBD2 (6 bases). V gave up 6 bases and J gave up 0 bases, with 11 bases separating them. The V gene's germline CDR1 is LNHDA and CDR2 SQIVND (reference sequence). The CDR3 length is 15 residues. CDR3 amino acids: CASSPTGANTGELFF. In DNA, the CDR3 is TGTGCCAGTAGCCCTACGGGGGCGAACACCGGGGAGCTGTTTTTT.

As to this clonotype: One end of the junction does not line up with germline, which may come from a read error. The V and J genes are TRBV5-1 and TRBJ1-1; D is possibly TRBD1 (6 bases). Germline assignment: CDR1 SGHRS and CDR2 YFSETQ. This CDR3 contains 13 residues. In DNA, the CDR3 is TGCGTCAGCAGATTGACAGGGAACACTGAAGCTTTCTTT. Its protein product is CVSRLTGNTEAFF.

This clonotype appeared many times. The CDR3 here is CSARSLVTEHRVGEKLFF. In DNA, the CDR3 is TGCAGTGCTAGATCCCTCGTTACAGAGCACAGGGTAGGGGAAAAACTGTTTTTT. The rearrangement joins TRBV20-1 to TRBJ1-4; possibly TRBD1 for D (6 bases). CDR1 and CDR2 (germline): DFQATT, SNEGSKA (reference sequence). V gave up 2 bases and J gave up 8 bases, with 27 bases separating them. The CDR3 is 18 amino acids.

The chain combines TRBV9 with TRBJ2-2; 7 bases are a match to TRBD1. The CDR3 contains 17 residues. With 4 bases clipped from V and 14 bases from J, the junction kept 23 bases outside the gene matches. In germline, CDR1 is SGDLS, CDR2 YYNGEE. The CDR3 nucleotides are TGTGCCAGCAGCTCGATAGTCGGACAGGTCTCCGATAGGTCTCTGTTTTTT. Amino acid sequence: CASSSIVGQVSDRSLFF.

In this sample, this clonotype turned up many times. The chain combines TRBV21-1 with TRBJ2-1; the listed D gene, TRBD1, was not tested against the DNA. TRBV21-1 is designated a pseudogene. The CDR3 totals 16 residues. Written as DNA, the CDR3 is TGTGCCAGCAGTTATGGGACAGGTCGTTCCTACAATGAGCAGTTCTTC. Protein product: CASSYGTGRSYNEQFF.

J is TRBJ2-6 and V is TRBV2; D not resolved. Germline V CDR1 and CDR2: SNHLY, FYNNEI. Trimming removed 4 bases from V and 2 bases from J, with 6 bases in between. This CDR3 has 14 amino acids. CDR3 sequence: CASSGRPGANVLTF. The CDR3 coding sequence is TGTGCCAGCAGTGGCCGACCTGGGGCCAACGTCCTGACTTTC.

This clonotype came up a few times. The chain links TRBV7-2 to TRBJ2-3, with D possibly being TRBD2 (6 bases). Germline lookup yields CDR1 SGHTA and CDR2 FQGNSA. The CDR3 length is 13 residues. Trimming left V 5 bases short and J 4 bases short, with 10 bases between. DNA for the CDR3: TGTGCCAGCAGCCGGGACTTACCAGATACGCAGTATTTT. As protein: CASSRDLPDTQYF. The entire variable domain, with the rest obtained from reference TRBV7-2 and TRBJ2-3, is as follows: GAGVSQSPSNKVTEKGKDVELRCDPISGHTALYWYRQSLGQGLEFLIYFQGNSAPDKSGLPSDRFSAERTGGSVSTLTIQRTQQEDSAVYLCASSRDLPDTQYFGPGTRLTVL.

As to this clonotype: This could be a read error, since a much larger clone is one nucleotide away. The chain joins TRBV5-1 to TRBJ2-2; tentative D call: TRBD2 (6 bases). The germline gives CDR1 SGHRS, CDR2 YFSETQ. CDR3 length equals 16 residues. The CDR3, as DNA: TGCGCCAGCAGCTTGGTGGTTTTGGGGTCCACCGGGGGGCTGTTTTTT. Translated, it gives CASSLVVLGSTGGLFF.